This T cell receptor beta chain was sequenced for a study of T cell repertoires in cytomegalovirus infection. Study summary: From public TCR beta signatures came an indication of both CMV infection and matching HLA type.

The germline V gene encodes CDR1 SEHNR and CDR2 FQNEAQ (reference sequence). Trimming removed 1 base from V and 0 bases from J, with 13 bases in between. The CDR3 has 17 residues. This clonotype was recorded a few times. Its target is unknown. Using its own MiXCR run on the reads, TCRdb lists one record per CDR3 protein. Seen here are about 260,000 distinct CDR3 sequences, roughly an eighth observed once, and the top ten hold roughly 8.9%. Whole-study results and caveats: Adding up the frequency of public TCR beta families identified people who carried CMV plus the relevant HLA.

This TCR was recovered from a human donor in good health (CMV status not recorded). Some clones in this sample may be carry-over from other donors' samples. The chain has TRBV7-9 and TRBJ2-1; a weak D match, TRBD2 (7 bases). Sequencing was carried out using PBMCs. The CDR3 sequence: CASSLDRGANSYNEQFF. The CDR3 region has the DNA TGTGCCAGCAGCTTAGATCGGGGGGCAAACTCCTACAATGAGCAGTTCTTC.